This T cell receptor beta chain was observed in a study of early T cells in non-severe SARS-CoV-2 infection. Study at large: Sequencing used unsorted whole-blood bulk RNA, so chains lack pairing.

From germline, CDR1 is LNHDA and CDR2 SQIVND (reference sequence). V lost 10 bases and J 4 bases, leaving 16 bases between the germline ends. The CDR3 has 13 residues. Unique molecular identifiers were attached to individual cDNA molecules. TCRdb fed the 5' RACE reads into MiXCR, producing one record per CDR3 protein. This sample carries more than 70,000 distinct CDR3 sequences, around an eighth of them seen once, and the ten largest clones take approximately 7%. The study, taken as a whole, reports: VDJdb-based annotation leaned toward anti-spike CD8 responses and missed private and CD4 specificities.

On this clonotype itself: No antigen is known for it.

Sequenced: whole blood. The rearrangement joins TRBV19 to TRBJ2-5; D may match TRBD1 or TRBD2 (6 bases each). This clonotype was obtained from an adult who was a healthcare worker with PCR-confirmed SARS-CoV-2 infection or an uninfected control (not recorded which). CDR3 amino acids: CATTRLGGETQYF. CDR3 nucleotide sequence: TGTGCCACCACCCGACTAGGGGGAGAGACCCAGTACTTC.